Shown below are 30 T cell receptor beta chains from a single sample sequenced in a study of T cells in Graves' hyperthyroidism and ophthalmopathy. What was amplified from RNA transcripts were TCR beta CDR3 regions. RT-PCR in the first round (using the HTBI primer set) targeted the TCR CDR3. TCRdb reprocessed the multiplex PCR reads with MiXCR, giving one entry per CDR3 protein. The sample contains approximately 370,000 distinct CDR3 sequences, 15% to 20% of which appear only once. Material for sequencing was blood. The origin of the receptors is a young woman with Graves' hyperthyroidism that later progressed to Graves' ophthalmopathy.

At least ten counts were recorded for this clonotype. The chain couples TRBV15 to TRBJ1-3, with unresolved D. Trimming removed 0 bases at V and 2 bases at J, with 8 bases between. Germline V gives CDR1 LNHNV, CDR2 YYDKDF (reference sequence). This CDR3 has 15 residues. CDR3 residues: CATSRDGIPGNTIYF. CDR3 nucleotide sequence: TGTGCCACCAGCAGAGATGGCATACCTGGAAACACCATATATTTT.

This clonotype occurred many times. V gene TRBV11-2 combines with J gene TRBJ2-1; the D is unclear. Trimming took 3 bases from V and 7 from J, leaving 19 bases between them. CDR3 length: 16 residues. CDR1 and CDR2 from the germline V gene are SGHAT and FQNNGV. The chain's CDR3 is CASSFLPVLTVNEQFF. The CDR3, as DNA: TGTGCCAGCAGCTTCTTACCGGTACTAACGGTAAATGAGCAGTTCTTC.

This clonotype was found many times. The chain links TRBV20-1 to TRBJ1-1, with 12 bases lining up with TRBD1. This CDR3 is 16 amino acids long. Looked up from germline, CDR1 is DFQATT and CDR2 is SNEGSKA (reference sequence). The CDR3 DNA is TGCAATCCCGGGACAGGGGGCTTAATTTGGAACACTGAAGCTTTCTTT. Its translation: CNPGTGGLIWNTEAFF.

This clonotype was picked up many times. The chain joins TRBV28 to TRBJ2-1, with TRBD2 identical over 8 bases. The CDR3 sequence is 15 residues long. Germline V gives CDR1 MDHEN, CDR2 SYDVKM. J lost 5 bases, V lost 2 bases, and 5 bases had no gene match. CDR3: CASSLGGGRNNEQFF. The CDR3 DNA sequence: TGTGCCAGCAGTTTAGGCGGGGGGAGGAACAATGAGCAGTTCTTC.

This clonotype was seen at least ten times. This sequence joins TRBV2 and TRBJ2-1; D remains unclear. This CDR3 contains 13 residues. Germline V gives CDR1 SNHLY, CDR2 FYNNEI. V gave up 4 bases and J gave up 5 bases, with 9 bases separating them. CDR3 region: CASSVLFNNEQFF. The CDR3 DNA reads TGTGCCAGCAGTGTACTTTTTAACAATGAGCAGTTCTTC.

This clonotype appeared many times. This chain uses TRBV28 with TRBJ2-2; no clear D. CDR3 size: 13 residues. Trimming stripped 7 bases from V and 1 base from J, with 7 bases between. Germline V gene data show CDR1 as MDHEN and CDR2 as SYDVKM. The CDR3, as DNA: TGTGCCAGCATTAAAGAGAACACCGGGGAGCTGTTTTTT. It encodes CASIKENTGELFF.

This clonotype was counted at least ten times. The chain combines TRBV7-9 with TRBJ1-2; the match to TRBD1 covers 12 bases. J was trimmed by 7 bases and V by 4 bases; bases with no gene match: 10. The CDR3 spans 16 residues. Germline V lookup: CDR1 SEHNR, CDR2 FQNEAQ (reference sequence). This chain's CDR3 is CASSYGTGGRIGGYTF. The CDR3 region has the DNA TGTGCCAGCAGCTACGGGACAGGGGGCCGAATTGGTGGCTACACCTTC.

This clonotype was observed a few times. With a much larger clone just one base away, this may be a read error. This rearrangement joins TRBV2 to TRBJ2-7; 8 bases map to TRBD2. In germline, CDR1 is SNHLY, CDR2 FYNNEI. The CDR3 covers 13 residues. J lost 7 bases, V lost 4 bases, and 6 bases had no gene match. The CDR3 sequence: CASSGRGGGEQYF. CDR3 bases: TGTGCCAGCAGTGGACGGGGGGGAGGGGAGCAGTACTTC.

The rearrangement joins TRBV7-9 to TRBJ2-3, with a weak D call TRBD1 (6 bases). This CDR3 has 16 amino acids. Germline CDR1 and CDR2: SEHNR and FQNEAQ (reference sequence). Trimming removed 5 bases from V and 2 bases from J, with 17 bases in between. This chain's CDR3 is CASSPTGSKDTDTQYF. The CDR3 DNA reads TGTGCCAGCAGCCCAACAGGGTCAAAGGACACAGATACGCAGTATTTT.

CDR3 in amino acids: CASSLGWLAGGRETQYF. CDR3 DNA: TGTGCCAGCAGTTTGGGGTGGTTAGCGGGGGGTAGGGAGACCCAGTACTTC. The V call is TRBV12-3 or TRBV12-4, the J call TRBJ2-5, with 10 bases aligning to TRBD2. This CDR3 has 17 residues. V was clipped by 3 bases and J by 5 bases; unmatched bases: 12.

This clonotype was observed at least ten times. The junction shows a germline mismatch at one end, possibly a read error. The chain links TRBV5-1 to TRBJ2-3; 11 bases fit TRBD2. The CDR3 is 14 amino acids. Germline V gives CDR1 SGHRS, CDR2 YFSETQ. The CDR3 here is CASSPGTSGDTQYF. The CDR3 DNA is TGTGCCAGCTCACCCGGGACTAGCGGAGATACGCAGTATTTT.

The rearrangement uses TRBV4-1 and TRBJ1-2; TRBD1 agrees at 8 bases. The CDR3 covers 17 residues. Germline assignment: CDR1 MGHRA and CDR2 YSYEKL. Trimming removed 0 bases from V and 7 bases from J; junction bases left unmatched: 13. The CDR3 DNA sequence: TGCGCCAGCAGCCAAGATCCCCTCGGACAGGGCCTCCTTGGCTACACCTTC. Translation gives CASSQDPLGQGLLGYTF.

V is TRBV20-1 and J is TRBJ2-5, with 7 nucleotides matching TRBD1. The CDR3 length is 12 residues. In germline, CDR1 is DFQATT, CDR2 SNEGSKA (reference sequence). The trim removed 5 bases at V and 3 bases at J, leaving 3 bases unmatched. The CDR3 nucleotides read TGCAGTGCTTGGGACAGAAAAGAGACCCAGTACTTC. Translated, it gives CSAWDRKETQYF.

This clonotype was seen repeatedly, ten times or more. V is TRBV25-1 and J is TRBJ2-1; D could derive from TRBD1 or TRBD2 (6 bases each). The CDR3 is 15 amino acids. The V end was cut by 2 bases, the J end by 2 bases, with 10 bases between. Germline V gene data show CDR1 as MGHDK and CDR2 as SYGVNS. CDR3 sequence reads: CASSEPGATYNEQFF. Written as DNA, the CDR3 is TGTGCCAGCAGTGAACCGGGGGCTACCTACAATGAGCAGTTCTTC.

Many counts were recorded for this clonotype. This chain connects TRBV3-1 to TRBJ1-2; 7 bases are shared with TRBD1. Looked up from germline, CDR1 is LGHDT and CDR2 is YNNKEL (reference sequence). J was trimmed by 8 bases and V by 2 bases; bases with no gene match: 11. CDR3 length equals 15 residues. The CDR3 nucleotides are TGTGCCAGCAGCCAACTGTCGAAGGGACAGACCGGCTACACCTTC. This encodes CASSQLSKGQTGYTF.

This clonotype was seen more than once but under ten times. This sequence joins TRBV6-1 and TRBJ2-3; perhaps TRBD1 as D (6 bases). The CDR3 spans 16 residues. The germline V gene has CDR1 MNHNS and CDR2 SASEGT. Trimming took off 7 bases at V and 1 base at J, with 18 bases between the two ends. The CDR3 bases are TGTGCCAGCACCCAAACCCCGACAGGTCGCACAGATACGCAGTATTTT. It is translated as CASTQTPTGRTDTQYF.

This clonotype was observed many times. The chain recombines TRBV4-1 with TRBJ1-1; 9 bases agree with TRBD1. The CDR3 totals 15 residues. The germline V gene encodes CDR1 MGHRA and CDR2 YSYEKL. Trimming at V came to 4 bases and at J to 5 bases, leaving 8 bases not matched to a gene. The CDR3 region has the DNA TGCGCCAGCAGCCTGACGGGACAGGGAAGTACTGAAGCTTTCTTT. It yields the protein CASSLTGQGSTEAFF.

This clonotype was counted ten times or more. The V gene is TRBV11-2, the J gene TRBJ1-4; TRBD1 is a possible D gene (5 bases). V shed 0 bases and J shed 6 bases, with 11 bases lying between them. The CDR3 is 15 residues long. Per germline, CDR1 SGHAT and CDR2 FQNNGV. In nucleotides, the CDR3 is TGTGCCAGCAGCTTAGATTGGGGGTTCGATGAAAAACTGTTTTTT. Translated: CASSLDWGFDEKLFF.

Remarks on this clonotype: This may stem from a read error, because a much larger clone lies one nucleotide away. The V gene is TRBV7-9, the J gene TRBJ2-7; 7 bases fit TRBD1. The CDR3 has 14 residues. Germline V CDR1 and CDR2: SEHNR, FQNEAQ (reference sequence). The V and J ends lost 5 bases and 8 bases, in that order; junction bases with no gene match: 12. CDR3 protein: CASSPGQPIYKQYF. The CDR3, as DNA: TGTGCCAGCAGCCCGGGACAGCCCATTTACAAGCAGTACTTC.

This clonotype occurred many times. The rearrangement joins TRBV18 to TRBJ2-1; D may correspond to TRBD1 or TRBD2 (5 bases each). Deletions cut 0 bases from V and 10 bases from J, with 16 bases between. The CDR3 is made up of 15 amino acids. In germline, CDR1 is KGHSH, CDR2 LQKENI. CDR3 DNA sequence: TGTGCCAGCTCACCACCGGGACGGGCCTACGGGGAGCAGTTCTTC. As protein: CASSPPGRAYGEQFF.

This clonotype has at least ten counts. The V call is TRBV27, the J call TRBJ1-1; possible D gene TRBD1, 6 bases. V was pared by 6 bases and J by 2 bases, with 10 bases between. Per the germline V gene, CDR1 is MNHEY and CDR2 is SMNVEV (reference sequence). CDR3 length: 13 amino acids. The CDR3 loop reads CASSRTENTEAFF. The CDR3 DNA is TGTGCCAGCAGCCGGACAGAAAACACTGAAGCTTTCTTT.

In its sample, this clonotype was seen many times. The chain carries TRBV3-1 and TRBJ2-2; TRBD1 matches at 8 bases. Germline assignment: CDR1 LGHDT and CDR2 YNNKEL (reference sequence). With V trimmed by 0 bases and J by 7 bases, 4 bases remained unmatched. The CDR3 is 15 residues long. DNA of the CDR3: TGTGCCAGCAGCCAAGAGACAGGGGCAGGCGGGGAGCTGTTTTTT. Encoded protein: CASSQETGAGGELFF.

There are many counts of this clonotype. This chain uses TRBV2 with TRBJ1-5; a possible D gene is TRBD1 (5 bases). V lost 5 bases to trimming and J lost 2 bases, with 10 bases between them. The CDR3 runs 14 residues. Per germline, CDR1 SNHLY and CDR2 FYNNEI. The CDR3 sequence is CASSTRGGNQPQHF. The DNA of the CDR3 is TGTGCCAGCAGTACAAGGGGAGGCAATCAGCCCCAGCATTTT.

This clonotype was counted many times. The V call is TRBV28, the J call TRBJ1-5; 7 nucleotides agree with TRBD1. V dropped 3 bases and J dropped 4; count of bases not matched to a gene: 6. The CDR3 runs to 15 residues. The germline V gene encodes CDR1 MDHEN and CDR2 SYDVKM. The CDR3 DNA reads TGTGCCAGCAGTTTTTTCGGGACAGAGAATCAGCCCCAGCATTTT. This encodes CASSFFGTENQPQHF.

This clonotype came up many times. V gene TRBV11-1 combines with J gene TRBJ1-1; possibly TRBD1 for D (5 bases). There are 13 residues in the CDR3. Trimming cost V 6 bases and J 0 bases, with 8 bases left between them. Germline CDR1 reads SGHAT; CDR2 reads FQDESV (reference sequence). The CDR3: CASSGGVNTEAFF. In DNA form, the CDR3 reads TGTGCCAGCAGTGGGGGAGTGAACACTGAAGCTTTCTTT.

Ten or more counts support this clonotype. The genes are TRBV7-9 and TRBJ2-3; D gene uncertain. Germline V CDR1 and CDR2: SEHNR, FQNEAQ (reference sequence). The CDR3 loop spans 15 amino acids. V was clipped by 3 bases and J by 0 bases, with 10 bases between them. The CDR3 loop reads CASSFPTGSTDTQYF. The CDR3 DNA reads as TGTGCCAGCAGCTTTCCCACCGGAAGCACAGATACGCAGTATTTT.

This chain uses TRBV6-1 with TRBJ2-7; D uncertain. CDR1 is MNHNS and CDR2 is SASEGT in the germline V gene. The CDR3 consists of 14 residues. The ends were cut back, 6 bases at V and 3 bases at J, with 15 bases in the middle. This chain's CDR3 is CASSVTRSLYEQYF. The DNA for the CDR3 is TGTGCCAGCAGCGTCACAAGATCACTCTACGAGCAGTACTTC.

This clonotype was seen ten or more times. The V and J genes are TRBV30 and TRBJ2-6, with D maybe TRBD1 (5 bases). CDR3 length: 16 residues. Per the germline V gene, CDR1 is GTSNPN and CDR2 is SVGIG (reference sequence). Trimming shortened V by 2 bases and J by 4 bases, and 15 bases separated the two germline ends. The CDR3 region has the DNA TGTGCCTGGAGTCCCCTAGGGGTGGGGGGGGCCAACGTCCTGACTTTC. Its translation is CAWSPLGVGGANVLTF.

Ten or more counts support this clonotype. The chain is built from TRBV5-8 and TRBJ2-1, with 10 bases matching TRBD2. The CDR3 totals 16 residues. From germline, CDR1 is SGHTS and CDR2 YDEGEE. V dropped 2 bases and J dropped 9; count of bases not matched to a gene: 11. CDR3 region: CASSFLAGVTWAEQFF. CDR3 nucleotide sequence: TGTGCCAGCAGCTTCCTAGCGGGAGTTACGTGGGCTGAGCAGTTCTTC. Drawing the rest from reference TRBV5-8 and TRBJ2-1, the complete variable domain is EAGVTQSPTHLIKTRGQQATLRCSPISGHTSVYWYQQALGLGLQFLLWYDEGEERNRGNFPPRFSGRQFPNYSSELNVNALELEDSALYLCASSFLAGVTWAEQFFGPGTRLTVL.

The sample holds many counts of this clonotype. The chain joins TRBV10-3 to TRBJ2-1, with 10 bases lining up with TRBD2. Germline V gene data show CDR1 as ENHRY and CDR2 as SYGVKD. V lost 2 bases, J lost 5 bases, and 3 bases stayed unmatched. This CDR3 comprises 15 residues. The CDR3 nucleotides are TGTGCCATCAGTGAGGAGAGCGGGGGGGACAATGAGCAGTTCTTC. The encoded protein is CAISEESGGDNEQFF.